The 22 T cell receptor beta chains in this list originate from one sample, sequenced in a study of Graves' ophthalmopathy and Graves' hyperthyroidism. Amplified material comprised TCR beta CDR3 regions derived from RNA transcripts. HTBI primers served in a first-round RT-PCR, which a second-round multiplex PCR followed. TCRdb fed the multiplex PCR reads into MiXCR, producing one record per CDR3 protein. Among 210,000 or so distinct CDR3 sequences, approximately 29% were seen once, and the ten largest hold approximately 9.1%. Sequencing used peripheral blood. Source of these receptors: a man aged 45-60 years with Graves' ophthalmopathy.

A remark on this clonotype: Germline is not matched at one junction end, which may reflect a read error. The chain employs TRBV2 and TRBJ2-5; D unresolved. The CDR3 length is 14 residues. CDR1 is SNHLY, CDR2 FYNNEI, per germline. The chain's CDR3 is CASSEGRPQETQYF. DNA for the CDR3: TGTGCCAGCAGCGAAGGACGGCCCCAAGAGACCCAGTACTTC.

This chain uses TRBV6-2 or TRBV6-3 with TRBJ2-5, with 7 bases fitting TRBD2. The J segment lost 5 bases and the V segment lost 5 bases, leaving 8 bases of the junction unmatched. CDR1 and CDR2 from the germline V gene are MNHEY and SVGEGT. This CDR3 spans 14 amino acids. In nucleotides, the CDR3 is TGTGCCAGCAGTAGGACGGGAGGAGGCGAGACCCAGTACTTC. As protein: CASSRTGGGETQYF.

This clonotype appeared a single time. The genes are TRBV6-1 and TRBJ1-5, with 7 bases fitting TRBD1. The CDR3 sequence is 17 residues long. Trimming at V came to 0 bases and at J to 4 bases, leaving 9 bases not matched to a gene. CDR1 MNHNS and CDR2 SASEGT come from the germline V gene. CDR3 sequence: CASSEAFDRVANQPQHF. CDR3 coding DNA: TGTGCCAGCAGTGAAGCTTTCGACAGGGTAGCAAATCAGCCCCAGCATTTT.

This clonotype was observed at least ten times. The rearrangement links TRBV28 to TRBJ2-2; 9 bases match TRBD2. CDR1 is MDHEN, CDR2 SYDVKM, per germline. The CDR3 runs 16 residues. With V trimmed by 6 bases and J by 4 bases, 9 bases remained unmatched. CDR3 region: CASRRREGLITGELFF. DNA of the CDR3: TGTGCCAGCAGACGGCGGGAGGGCCTGATCACCGGGGAGCTGTTTTTT. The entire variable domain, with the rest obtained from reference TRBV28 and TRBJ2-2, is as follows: DVKVTQSSRYLVKRTGEKVFLECVQDMDHENMFWYRQDPGLGLRLIYFSYDVKMKEKGDIPEGYSVSREKKERFSLILESASTNQTSMYLCASRRREGLITGELFFGEGSRLTVL.

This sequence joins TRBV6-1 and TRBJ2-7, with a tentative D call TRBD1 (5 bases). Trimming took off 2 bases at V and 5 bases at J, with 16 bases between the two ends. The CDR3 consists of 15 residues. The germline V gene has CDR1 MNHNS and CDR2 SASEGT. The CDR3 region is CASSERGGARDEQYF. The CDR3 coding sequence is TGTGCCAGCAGTGAAAGAGGTGGGGCAAGGGACGAGCAGTACTTC.

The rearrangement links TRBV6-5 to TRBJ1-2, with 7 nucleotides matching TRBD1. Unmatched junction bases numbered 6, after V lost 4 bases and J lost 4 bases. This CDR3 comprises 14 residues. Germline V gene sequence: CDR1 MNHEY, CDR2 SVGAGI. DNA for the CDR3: TGTGCCAGCAGTTCCCGGGACAGCTCCTATGGCTACACCTTC. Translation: CASSSRDSSYGYTF.

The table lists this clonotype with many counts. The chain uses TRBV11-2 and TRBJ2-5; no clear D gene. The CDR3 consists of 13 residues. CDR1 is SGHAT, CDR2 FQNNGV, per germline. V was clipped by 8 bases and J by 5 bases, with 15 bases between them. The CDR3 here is CASETSVKETQYF. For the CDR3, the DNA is TGTGCCAGCGAGACTTCGGTTAAGGAGACCCAGTACTTC.

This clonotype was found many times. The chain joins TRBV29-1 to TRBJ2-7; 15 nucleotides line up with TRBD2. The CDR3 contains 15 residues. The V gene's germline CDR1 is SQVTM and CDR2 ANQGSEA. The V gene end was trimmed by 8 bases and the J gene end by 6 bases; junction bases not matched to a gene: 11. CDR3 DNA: TGCAGCAAACGGCGGACTAGCGGGAGGGCCTGCGAGCAGTACTTC. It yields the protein CSKRRTSGRACEQYF.

The CDR3 is CASSYDGLGYTF. DNA for the CDR3: TGTGCCAGCAGTTACGATGGACTAGGCTACACCTTC. This chain connects TRBV6-5 to TRBJ1-2; D remains ambiguous. V was cut by 2 bases and J by 8 bases, with 9 bases left in between. The CDR3 runs to 12 residues. CDR1 and CDR2 from the germline V gene are MNHEY and SVGAGI.

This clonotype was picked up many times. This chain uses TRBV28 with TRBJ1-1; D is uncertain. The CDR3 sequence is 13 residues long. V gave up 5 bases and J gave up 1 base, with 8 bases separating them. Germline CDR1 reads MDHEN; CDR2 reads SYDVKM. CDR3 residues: CASSPPKNTEAFF. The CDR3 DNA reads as TGTGCCAGCAGTCCTCCCAAGAACACTGAAGCTTTCTTT. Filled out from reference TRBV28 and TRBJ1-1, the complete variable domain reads DVKVTQSSRYLVKRTGEKVFLECVQDMDHENMFWYRQDPGLGLRLIYFSYDVKMKEKGDIPEGYSVSREKKERFSLILESASTNQTSMYLCASSPPKNTEAFFGQGTRLTVV.

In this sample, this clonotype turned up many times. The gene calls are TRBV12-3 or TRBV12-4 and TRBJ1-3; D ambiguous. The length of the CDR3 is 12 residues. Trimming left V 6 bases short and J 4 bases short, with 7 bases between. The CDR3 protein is CASRTAGNTIYF. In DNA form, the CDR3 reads TGTGCCAGCAGAACAGCAGGAAACACCATATATTTT.

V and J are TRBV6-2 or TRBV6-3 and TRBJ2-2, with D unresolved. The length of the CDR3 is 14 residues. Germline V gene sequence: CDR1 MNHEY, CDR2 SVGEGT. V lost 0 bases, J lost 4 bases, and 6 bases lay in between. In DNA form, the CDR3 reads TGTGCCAGCAGTTACTCAGAAAGCACCGGGGAGCTGTTTTTT. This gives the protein CASSYSESTGELFF.

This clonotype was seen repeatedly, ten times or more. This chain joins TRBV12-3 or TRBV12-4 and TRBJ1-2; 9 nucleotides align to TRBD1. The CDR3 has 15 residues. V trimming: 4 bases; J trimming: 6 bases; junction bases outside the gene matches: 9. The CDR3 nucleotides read TGTGCCAGCAGTTCAATCGGGACAGGGTCGGATGGCTACACCTTC. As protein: CASSSIGTGSDGYTF.

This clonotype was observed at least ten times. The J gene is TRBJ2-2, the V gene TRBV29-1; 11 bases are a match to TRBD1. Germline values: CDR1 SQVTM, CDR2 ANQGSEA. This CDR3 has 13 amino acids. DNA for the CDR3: TGCAGTGCCGGGACAGGGGGGGCCGGGGAGCTGTTTTTT. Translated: CSAGTGGAGELFF.

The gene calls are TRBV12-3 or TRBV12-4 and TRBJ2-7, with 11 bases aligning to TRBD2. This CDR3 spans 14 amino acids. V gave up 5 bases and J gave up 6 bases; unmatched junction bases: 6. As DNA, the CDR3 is TGTGCCAGCAGTCTAGGACTAGCGGGCCGCGAGCAGTACTTC. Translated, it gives CASSLGLAGREQYF.

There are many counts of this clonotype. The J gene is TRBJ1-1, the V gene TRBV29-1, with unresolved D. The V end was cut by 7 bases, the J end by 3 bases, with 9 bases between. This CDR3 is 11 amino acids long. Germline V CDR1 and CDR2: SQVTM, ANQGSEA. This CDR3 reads CSGSRHTEAFF. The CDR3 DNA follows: TGCAGCGGCTCCCGCCACACTGAAGCTTTCTTT.

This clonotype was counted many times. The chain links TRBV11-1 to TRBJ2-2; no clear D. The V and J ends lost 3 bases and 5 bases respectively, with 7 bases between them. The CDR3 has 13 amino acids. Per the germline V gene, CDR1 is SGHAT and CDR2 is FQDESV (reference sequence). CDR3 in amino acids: CASSLTATGELFF. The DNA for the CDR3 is TGTGCCAGCAGCTTGACCGCAACCGGGGAGCTGTTTTTT.

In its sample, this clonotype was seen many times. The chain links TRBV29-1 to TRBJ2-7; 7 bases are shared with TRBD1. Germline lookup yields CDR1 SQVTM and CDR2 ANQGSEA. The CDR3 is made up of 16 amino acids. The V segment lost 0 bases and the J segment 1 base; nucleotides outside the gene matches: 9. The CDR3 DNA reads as TGCAGCGTTGAAGACGATCGACAGGGTGGTTCCTACGAGCAGTACTTC. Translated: CSVEDDRQGGSYEQYF.

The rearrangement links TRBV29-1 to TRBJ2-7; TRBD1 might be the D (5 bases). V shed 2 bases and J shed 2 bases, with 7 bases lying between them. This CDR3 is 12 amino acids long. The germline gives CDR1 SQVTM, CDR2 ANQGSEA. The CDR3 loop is CSVEQGAYEQYF. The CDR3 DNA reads TGCAGCGTTGAACAGGGTGCCTACGAGCAGTACTTC.

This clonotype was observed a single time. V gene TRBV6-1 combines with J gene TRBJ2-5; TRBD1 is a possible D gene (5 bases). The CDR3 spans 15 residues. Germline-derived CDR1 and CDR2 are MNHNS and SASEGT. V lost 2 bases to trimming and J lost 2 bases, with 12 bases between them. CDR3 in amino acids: CASSEILDSQETQYF. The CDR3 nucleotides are TGTGCCAGCAGTGAAATCTTAGACAGTCAAGAGACCCAGTACTTC.

In nucleotides, the CDR3 is TGTGCCAGCAGACCGATAAATTCACCCCTCCACTTT. The encoded protein is CASRPINSPLHF. The V call is TRBV2, the J call TRBJ1-6; D unclear. Germline V CDR1 and CDR2: SNHLY, FYNNEI. This CDR3 is 12 amino acids long. Trimming pared 6 bases from V and 7 bases from J, leaving 7 bases between.

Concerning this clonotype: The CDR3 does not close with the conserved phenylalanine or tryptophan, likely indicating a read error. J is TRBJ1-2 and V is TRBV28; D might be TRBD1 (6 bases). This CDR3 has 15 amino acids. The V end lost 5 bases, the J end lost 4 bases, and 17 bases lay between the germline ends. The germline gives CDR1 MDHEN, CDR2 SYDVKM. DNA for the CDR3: TGTGCCAGCAGTGTCCCCAGGGGAGAGGGCTATGGCTACACCTCC. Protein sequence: CASSVPRGEGYGYTS.